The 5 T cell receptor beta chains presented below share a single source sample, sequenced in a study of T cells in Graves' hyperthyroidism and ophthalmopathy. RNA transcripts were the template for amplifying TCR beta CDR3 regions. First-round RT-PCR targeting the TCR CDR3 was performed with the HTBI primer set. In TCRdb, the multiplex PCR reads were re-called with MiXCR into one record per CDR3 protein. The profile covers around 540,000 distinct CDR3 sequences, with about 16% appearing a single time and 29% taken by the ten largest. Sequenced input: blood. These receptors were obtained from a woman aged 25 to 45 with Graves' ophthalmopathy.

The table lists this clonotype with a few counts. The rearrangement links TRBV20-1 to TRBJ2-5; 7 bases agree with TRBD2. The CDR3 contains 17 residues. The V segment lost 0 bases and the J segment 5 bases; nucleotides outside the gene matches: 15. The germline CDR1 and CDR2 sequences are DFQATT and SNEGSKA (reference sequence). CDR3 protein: CSARDIRRLGGRETQYF. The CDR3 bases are TGCAGTGCTAGAGATATTAGGCGTCTGGGAGGGCGTGAGACCCAGTACTTC.

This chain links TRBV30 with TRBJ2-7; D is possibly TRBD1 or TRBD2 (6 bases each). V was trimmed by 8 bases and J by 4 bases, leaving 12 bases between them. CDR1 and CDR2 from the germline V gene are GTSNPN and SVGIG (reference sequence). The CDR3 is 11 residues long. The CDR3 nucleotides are TGTGCCGGGGGGCGGTCGTACGAGCAGTACTTC. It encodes CAGGRSYEQYF.

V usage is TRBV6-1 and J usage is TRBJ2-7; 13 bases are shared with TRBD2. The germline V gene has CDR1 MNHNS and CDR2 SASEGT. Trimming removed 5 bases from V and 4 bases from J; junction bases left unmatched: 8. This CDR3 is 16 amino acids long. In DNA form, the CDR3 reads TGTGCCAGCAGTATCGGACTAGCGGGAGTAGGGTACGAGCAGTACTTC. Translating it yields CASSIGLAGVGYEQYF.

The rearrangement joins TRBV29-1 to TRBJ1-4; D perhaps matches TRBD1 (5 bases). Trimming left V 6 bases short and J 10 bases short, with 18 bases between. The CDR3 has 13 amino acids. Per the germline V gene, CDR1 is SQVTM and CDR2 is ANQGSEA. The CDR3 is CSVPSEGIGKLFF. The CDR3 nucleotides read TGCAGCGTCCCCTCGGAGGGGATAGGAAAACTGTTTTTT.

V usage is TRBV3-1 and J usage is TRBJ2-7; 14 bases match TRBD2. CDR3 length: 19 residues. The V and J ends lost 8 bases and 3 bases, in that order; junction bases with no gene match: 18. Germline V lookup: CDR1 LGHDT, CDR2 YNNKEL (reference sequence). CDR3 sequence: CASSRKGLAGGAVLYEQYF. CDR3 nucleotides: TGTGCCAGCTCACGCAAAGGACTAGCGGGAGGCGCCGTCCTCTACGAGCAGTACTTC.